This T cell receptor beta chain was identified during a study of regulatory T cells in long-lasting Graves disease. A note on this clonotype: What it binds is unknown.

Arm-PCR of CDR3 regions and iRepertoire HTBI primers were used to build TCR beta libraries. Each CDR3 protein gets one entry after TCRdb re-called the multiplex PCR reads with MiXCR. This table has roughly 450,000 distinct CDR3 sequences, roughly 20% appearing once. CDR3 length equals 14 residues. The germline V gene has CDR1 SGDLS and CDR2 YYNGEE. Germline trimming cut 4 bases from V and 0 bases from J; bases unmatched to any gene: 4. General observations from the study: TCR diversity was lower in persistent Graves' patients (versus newly diagnosed ones).

The time point here: persistent/refractory GD, antithyroid drugs over 5 years with positive TRAb. Following extraction of RNA from PBMCs, that RNA was used to make the TCR library. The rearrangement links TRBV9 to TRBJ2-7; TRBD2 aligns across 7 bases. The material was peripheral blood mononuclear cells (PBMCs), obtained when the disease was refractory, from a patient treated with antithyroid drugs. The receptor was derived from a female donor with Graves disease. CDR3 in amino acids: CASSPPSGSYEQYF. CDR3 DNA sequence: TGTGCCAGCAGCCCCCCTAGCGGCTCCTACGAGCAGTACTTC.